This TCR beta chain is drawn from a study of control samples from healthy donors and cancer patients. The table came from immunoSEQ multiplex PCR; TCRdb's copy has only in-frame clones and leaves some out. The table lists 130,000 or so clones, about 88% of them singletons. The CDR3 runs to 13 residues. V was shortened by 5 bases and J by 8 bases, with 15 bases between the two germline ends. Germline CDR1 SGHAT, CDR2 FQNNGV. The rearrangement uses TRBV11-2 and TRBJ1-2; D unresolved. Source material: blood. The source of this sequence is a man aged 50-59 years in good health. This CDR3 is CASSPSSGPGYTF. The DNA for the CDR3 is TGTGCCAGCAGCCCGAGTTCCGGGCCCGGCTACACCTTC.